The 8 T cell receptor beta chains below all came from one sample that was sequenced in a study of shared clonotypes between healthy human individuals. TCRdb keeps only in-frame clones here, not all; method: immunoSEQ multiplex PCR. This sample yields a few million clones, of which roughly 95% are seen a single time; 0.1% to 0.15% belongs to the top ten. The sample was naive CD4+ T cells sorted from blood. Subset of the sample: CD45RA+ positively selected. The receptors stem from a man between 18 and 35 years old in good health.

The gene calls are TRBV18 and TRBJ2-7; D unresolved. V was cut by 6 bases and J by 4 bases, with 13 bases left in between. CDR3 length: 13 residues. The germline V gene encodes CDR1 KGHSH and CDR2 LQKENI. The CDR3 loop reads CASSPRAPYEQYF. In DNA, the CDR3 is TGTGCCAGCTCGCCCCGGGCACCTTACGAGCAGTACTTC.

This chain links TRBV19 with TRBJ2-7, with no clear D. V was shortened by 4 bases and J by 0 bases, with 10 bases between the two germline ends. Germline CDR1 is LNHDA and CDR2 is SQIVND (reference sequence). The CDR3 spans 14 residues. The CDR3 loop reads CASSSQAYSYEQYF. The DNA for the CDR3 is TGTGCCAGTAGTAGTCAGGCTTACTCCTACGAGCAGTACTTC.

The gene calls are TRBV9 and TRBJ2-1; 7 bases map to TRBD2. Germline V CDR1 and CDR2: SGDLS, YYNGEE. The CDR3 covers 16 residues. V lost 3 bases to trimming and J lost 2 bases; unmatched junction nucleotides: 8. For the CDR3, the DNA is TGTGCCAGCAGCGAGAATGGGAGGGGCACCTACAATGAGCAGTTCTTC. This translates into CASSENGRGTYNEQFF.

As to this clone: Other DNA sequences of this sample code for an identical CDR3. This chain connects TRBV6-5 to TRBJ2-7; TRBD1 matches 7 bases. There are 14 residues in the CDR3. V trimming: 0 bases; J trimming: 2 bases; junction bases outside the gene matches: 1. Germline lookup yields CDR1 MNHEY and CDR2 SVGAGI. Written as DNA, the CDR3 is TGTGCCAGCAGTTACTCGAGGGGGCCCTACGAGCAGTACTTC. Its protein product is CASSYSRGPYEQYF.

V gene TRBV10-3 combines with J gene TRBJ2-1; 8 bases are a match to TRBD2. The CDR3 is 15 amino acids. V dropped 4 bases and J dropped 3; count of bases not matched to a gene: 5. Germline CDR1 reads ENHRY; CDR2 reads SYGVKD. This chain's CDR3 is CAISAGGGNYNEQFF. DNA of the CDR3: TGTGCCATCAGTGCTGGCGGGGGGAACTACAATGAGCAGTTCTTC.

The gene calls are TRBV6-1 and TRBJ2-5, with 14 bases matching TRBD2. This CDR3 spans 15 amino acids. The V and J ends lost 7 bases and 4 bases, in that order; junction bases with no gene match: 5. Germline V gene sequence: CDR1 MNHNS, CDR2 SASEGT. The CDR3: CASNRLAGGPETQYF. In nucleotides, the CDR3 is TGTGCCAGCAATAGACTAGCGGGGGGGCCAGAGACCCAGTACTTC.

The rearrangement joins TRBV9 to TRBJ2-1; D is unresolved. With 2 bases removed from V and 1 base from J, the gap between germline ends came to 7 bases. CDR1 SGDLS and CDR2 YYNGEE come from the germline V gene. The CDR3 contains 14 residues. Written as DNA, the CDR3 is TGTGCCAGCAGCGTGAGTGAGTCCTACAATGAGCAGTTCTTC. The encoded protein is CASSVSESYNEQFF.

The rearrangement joins TRBV7-8 to TRBJ2-5; 13 nucleotides agree with TRBD2. This CDR3 is built from 19 residues. V lost 3 bases to trimming and J lost 5 bases; unmatched junction nucleotides: 15. Germline CDR1 reads SGHVS; CDR2 reads FQNEAQ. The CDR3 reads CASSFKLGGTSGIRETQYF. The CDR3 coding sequence is TGTGCCAGCAGCTTCAAACTAGGTGGGACTAGCGGGATCCGTGAGACCCAGTACTTC. The whole variable domain, remainder taken from reference TRBV7-8 and TRBJ2-5, is GAGVSQSPRYKVAKRGQDVALRCDPISGHVSLFWYQQALGQGPEFLTYFQNEAQLDKSGLPSDRFFAERPEGSVSTLKIQRTQQEDSAVYLCASSFKLGGTSGIRETQYFGPGTRLLVL.